These 2 T cell receptor beta chains came from one sample sequenced in a study of blood T cells in healthy people across ages. With a J-beta primer mix and a sample-barcoded 5' primer, a second PCR ran roughly 6 to 11 cycles. Each CDR3 protein is one row after TCRdb ran MiXCR on the 5' RACE reads. The table includes 660,000 or so distinct CDR3 sequences, around 54% detected once. Sequenced input: blood. The receptors were gathered from a man between 60 and 70 years old in good health.

The chain uses TRBV5-1 and TRBJ2-5, with 8 bases matching TRBD1. In germline, CDR1 is SGHRS, CDR2 YFSETQ. The CDR3 totals 16 residues. The V gene end was trimmed by 1 base and the J gene end by 1 base; junction bases not matched to a gene: 6. The CDR3 loop is CASSLMGTGSQETQYF. The CDR3, as DNA: TGCGCCAGCAGCTTGATGGGGACAGGATCCCAAGAGACCCAGTACTTC.

The chain couples TRBV28 to TRBJ1-2, with 10 bases matching TRBD1. This CDR3 spans 13 amino acids. V shed 6 bases and J 8 bases; nucleotides not matched to a gene: 6. Germline-derived CDR1 and CDR2 are MDHEN and SYDVKM. The CDR3 sequence is CASRRGQGMGYTF. The CDR3 coding sequence is TGTGCCAGCAGACGGGGACAGGGGATGGGCTACACCTTC.